The sequence of this T cell receptor beta chain was determined in a study of blood T cell repertoires in COVID-19. Study at large: Sample material is recorded as cDNA or gDNA derived from T cells, B-cell-depleted T cells, or PBMCs.

Germline-derived CDR1 and CDR2 are SGHDN and FVKESK. This CDR3 is 14 amino acids long. Between the trimmed V and J ends, which lost 0 bases and 4 bases, there was a span of 9 bases. Original methodology: From reference gene primer amplification, estimates of nucleated cell counts were derived. TCRdb's table, derived via immunoSEQ multiplex PCR, lists solely in-frame clones and lacks some. That table gives V, J and clone size, and the DNA gave D and trimming. The sample includes about 160,000 clones, about 88% of them seen just once. The clonotype originates from a woman older than 75 with acute or convalescent COVID-19. The chain has TRBV14 and TRBJ1-2; perhaps TRBD1 as D (5 bases). The sequencing sample was made of peripheral blood. The chain's CDR3 is CASSQDDRAYGYTF. As DNA, the CDR3 is TGTGCCAGCAGCCAAGATGACAGAGCCTATGGCTACACCTTC.